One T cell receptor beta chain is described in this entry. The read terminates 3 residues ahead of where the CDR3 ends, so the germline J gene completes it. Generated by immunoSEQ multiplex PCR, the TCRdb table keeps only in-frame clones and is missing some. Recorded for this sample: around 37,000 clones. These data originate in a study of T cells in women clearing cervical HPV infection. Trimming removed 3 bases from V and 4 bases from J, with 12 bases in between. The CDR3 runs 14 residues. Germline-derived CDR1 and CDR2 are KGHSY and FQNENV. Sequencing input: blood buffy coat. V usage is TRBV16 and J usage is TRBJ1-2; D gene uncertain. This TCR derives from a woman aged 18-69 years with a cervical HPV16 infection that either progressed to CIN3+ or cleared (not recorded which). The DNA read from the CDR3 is TGTGCCAGCAGCCATGATCCGGGTAGCTATGGC. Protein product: CASSHDPGSYG. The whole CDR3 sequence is CASSHDPGSYGYTF.